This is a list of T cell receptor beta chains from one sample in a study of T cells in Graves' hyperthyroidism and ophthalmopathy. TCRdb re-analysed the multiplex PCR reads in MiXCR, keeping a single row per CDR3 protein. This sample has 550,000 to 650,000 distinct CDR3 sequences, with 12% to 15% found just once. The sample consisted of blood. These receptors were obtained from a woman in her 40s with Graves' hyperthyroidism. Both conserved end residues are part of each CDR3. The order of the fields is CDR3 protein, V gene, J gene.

cdr3_aa: CATSRELAVFSYNEQFF
v_call: TRBV15
j_call: TRBJ2-1

cdr3_aa: CASSLGTSGKVQFF
v_call: TRBV2
j_call: TRBJ2-1

cdr3_aa: CASSESGRNYKQYF
v_call: TRBV7-2
j_call: TRBJ2-7

cdr3_aa: CASSSTDRGAYEQYF
v_call: TRBV28
j_call: TRBJ2-7

cdr3_aa: CASSNYAGQSSYEQYF
v_call: TRBV2
j_call: TRBJ2-7

cdr3_aa: CASSPEARGTEAFF
v_call: TRBV4-2
j_call: TRBJ1-1

cdr3_aa: CASSLRGGNIQYF
v_call: TRBV11-2
j_call: TRBJ2-4

cdr3_aa: CASSDSWGADGYTF
v_call: TRBV6-9
j_call: TRBJ1-2

cdr3_aa: CASSFGEGLTEAFF
v_call: TRBV5-1
j_call: TRBJ1-1

cdr3_aa: CASSPYPGTGVETQYF
v_call: TRBV27
j_call: TRBJ2-5

cdr3_aa: CASSFWGDSVLYNEQFF
v_call: TRBV28
j_call: TRBJ2-1

cdr3_aa: CATSGVSLKGASYNEQFF
v_call: TRBV24-1
j_call: TRBJ2-1

cdr3_aa: CASSKQTGENQPQHF
v_call: TRBV2
j_call: TRBJ1-5

cdr3_aa: CASSASPNTEAFF
v_call: TRBV12-3/TRBV12-4
j_call: TRBJ1-1

cdr3_aa: CASSPSIAGRELNEQFF
v_call: TRBV18
j_call: TRBJ2-1

cdr3_aa: CAWSDQGRSPLHF
v_call: TRBV30
j_call: TRBJ1-6

cdr3_aa: CSARQLQVPLGYTF
v_call: TRBV20-1
j_call: TRBJ1-2

cdr3_aa: CASSLVNGDTQYF
v_call: TRBV11-3
j_call: TRBJ2-3

cdr3_aa: CATRLAGHIYNEQFF
v_call: TRBV24-1
j_call: TRBJ2-1

cdr3_aa: CASSSTGGYGEQYF
v_call: TRBV7-2
j_call: TRBJ2-7

cdr3_aa: CATSRDLDASTEAFF
v_call: TRBV15
j_call: TRBJ1-1

cdr3_aa: CASSLALATYNEQFF
v_call: TRBV7-9
j_call: TRBJ2-1

cdr3_aa: CASSFLVNEQSF
v_call: TRBV11-1
j_call: TRBJ2-1

cdr3_aa: CASSSFDSYGYTF
v_call: TRBV27
j_call: TRBJ1-2

cdr3_aa: CASSDFGGGYF
v_call: TRBV6-1
j_call: TRBJ2-5

cdr3_aa: CASSPMDRSPVSEQFF
v_call: TRBV7-2
j_call: TRBJ2-1

cdr3_aa: CASSGGVSVGTGELFF
v_call: TRBV12-3/TRBV12-4
j_call: TRBJ2-2

cdr3_aa: CSARGPAEQETQYF
v_call: TRBV20-1
j_call: TRBJ2-5

cdr3_aa: CAWSVGLASNEQFF
v_call: TRBV30
j_call: TRBJ2-1

cdr3_aa: CASRISSGNTIYF
v_call: TRBV19
j_call: TRBJ1-3

cdr3_aa: CASSYSGRKLFF
v_call: TRBV28
j_call: TRBJ2-2

cdr3_aa: CASSLMSGRTGELFF
v_call: TRBV12-3/TRBV12-4
j_call: TRBJ2-2

cdr3_aa: CASSLVSSGRIETQYF
v_call: TRBV7-2
j_call: TRBJ2-5

cdr3_aa: CASSLKGQGAGEQYF
v_call: TRBV12-3/TRBV12-4
j_call: TRBJ2-7

cdr3_aa: CASSFGSLGKDTQYF
v_call: TRBV11-1
j_call: TRBJ2-3

cdr3_aa: CASSPTPGLAQNNEQFF
v_call: TRBV28
j_call: TRBJ2-1

cdr3_aa: CASSTKTGGNIQYF
v_call: TRBV28
j_call: TRBJ2-4

cdr3_aa: CATSSTSGRAVLETQYF
v_call: TRBV15
j_call: TRBJ2-5

cdr3_aa: CASSVEELNTEAFF
v_call: TRBV9
j_call: TRBJ1-1

cdr3_aa: CASSPITGAGYTF
v_call: TRBV6-1
j_call: TRBJ1-2

cdr3_aa: CASNGGLSYNEQFF
v_call: TRBV2
j_call: TRBJ2-1

cdr3_aa: CASSQDGGQGESFF
v_call: TRBV4-1
j_call: TRBJ1-1

cdr3_aa: CASRRAGTDSNQPQHF
v_call: TRBV28
j_call: TRBJ1-5

cdr3_aa: CASSADRESYEQYF
v_call: TRBV9
j_call: TRBJ2-7

cdr3_aa: CASSEGLAGSSYNEQFF
v_call: TRBV2
j_call: TRBJ2-1

cdr3_aa: CSVSPGQGSSGANVLTF
v_call: TRBV29-1
j_call: TRBJ2-6

cdr3_aa: CASSYSRIYEQYF
v_call: TRBV6-2/TRBV6-3
j_call: TRBJ2-7

cdr3_aa: CSADHFNSGYNEQFF
v_call: TRBV20-1
j_call: TRBJ2-1

cdr3_aa: CASSQVRTVSTEAFF
v_call: TRBV4-1
j_call: TRBJ1-1